The 8 T cell receptor beta chains below come from one sample, sequenced in a study of T-cell memory formation after mild COVID-19. Using its own MiXCR run on the 5' RACE reads, TCRdb lists one record per CDR3 protein. Of under 650,000 distinct CDR3 sequences listed, 18% are singletons. Material for sequencing was PBMCs or a T cell subset sorted from them (not recorded which). Receptors originate from an adult woman who had mild COVID-19 (a few samples of this study predate the infection). Cell type and time point are not known.

This chain uses TRBV5-1 with TRBJ2-2; D might be TRBD1 or TRBD2, each matching 5 bases. The CDR3 is made up of 16 amino acids. V was cut by 0 bases and J by 5 bases, with 14 bases left in between. Per the germline V gene, CDR1 is SGHRS and CDR2 is YFSETQ. CDR3: CASSLVSGPRTGELFF. CDR3 in DNA: TGCGCCAGCAGCTTGGTATCGGGACCGCGGACCGGGGAGCTGTTTTTT.

The chain joins TRBV27 to TRBJ1-5, with D possibly being TRBD1 (5 bases). Germline CDR1 reads MNHEY; CDR2 reads SMNVEV (reference sequence). V shed 6 bases and J shed 0 bases, with 15 bases lying between them. CDR3 length: 16 amino acids. The CDR3 DNA sequence: TGTGCCAGCAGCCGCCGGGGACTCTATAGCAATCAGCCCCAGCATTTT. Its protein is CASSRRGLYSNQPQHF.

The V gene is TRBV2, the J gene TRBJ2-7, with 10 bases aligning to TRBD2. The ends lost 3 bases at V and 4 bases at J; junction bases unmatched: 6. In germline, CDR1 is SNHLY, CDR2 FYNNEI. The CDR3 is made up of 15 amino acids. The CDR3 reads CASSELASGSYEQYF. CDR3 nucleotides: TGTGCCAGCAGTGAGTTGGCTAGCGGGAGTTACGAGCAGTACTTC.

The chain couples TRBV12-3 or TRBV12-4 to TRBJ2-7; 7 nucleotides match TRBD1. The CDR3 sequence is 14 residues long. The V gene end was trimmed by 5 bases and the J gene end by 3 bases; junction bases not matched to a gene: 7. The CDR3 DNA sequence: TGTGCCAGCAGTATACGGACAGGAGACTACGAGCAGTACTTC. Translated: CASSIRTGDYEQYF.

This sequence joins TRBV14 and TRBJ1-2; D unclear. Trimming took 1 base from V and 3 from J, leaving 9 bases between them. Germline V gene data show CDR1 as SGHDN and CDR2 as FVKESK. There are 14 residues in the CDR3. The CDR3 nucleotides read TGTGCCAGCAGCCAAGTGGACCGCTACTATGGCTACACCTTC. Translating it yields CASSQVDRYYGYTF.

This clonotype was seen only a few times. V is TRBV12-3 or TRBV12-4 and J is TRBJ2-3; D remains unclear. There are 17 residues in the CDR3. V lost 1 base to trimming and J lost 2 bases, with 16 bases between them. DNA of the CDR3: TGTGCCAGCAGTTTAGAAACGGAACTTACTTTCACAGATACGCAGTATTTT. It encodes CASSLETELTFTDTQYF.

V is TRBV4-1 and J is TRBJ1-4; maybe TRBD1 (5 bases). The length of the CDR3 is 14 residues. Trimming removed 3 bases from V and 5 bases from J, with 10 bases in between. Germline assignment: CDR1 MGHRA and CDR2 YSYEKL. The CDR3 DNA reads as TGCGCCAGCAGCCAGGCAGGGAAGAATGAAAAACTGTTTTTT. Translated, it gives CASSQAGKNEKLFF.

This chain uses TRBV9 with TRBJ2-1; 11 bases map to TRBD2. This CDR3 contains 15 residues. The V gene end was trimmed by 2 bases and the J gene end by 8 bases; junction bases not matched to a gene: 6. The germline V gene encodes CDR1 SGDLS and CDR2 YYNGEE. CDR3 amino acids: CASSVYLGLADEQFF. In DNA form, the CDR3 reads TGTGCCAGCAGCGTCTACCTGGGACTAGCGGATGAGCAGTTCTTC.